This T cell receptor (beta chain) was obtained from a study of blood T cell repertoires in COVID-19 (dated by TCRdb to 2018 to 2020). A note on the overall study: Collaborator samples came from the United States, Italy and Spain and covered acute and convalescent phases of COVID-19. Where available, HLA class I and class II types were obtained from metadata supplied by the sample provider rather than from assay-based typing. The repertoires were released in a freely available public database intended as a resource for research on the immune response to SARS-CoV-2. Subjects who had been exposed to COVID-19, were actively infected with it, or had recovered from it provided the deeply sampled blood TCRbeta repertoires that made up the dataset. The material from the prospective study consisted of cDNA or gDNA derived from T cells, B-cell-depleted T cells, or PBMCs. Samples were obtained from the ongoing ImmuneRACE study (first 160 participants) and from about 1,300 subjects provided by 6 global collaborators. Sample metadata almost always included a de-identified subject ID, COVID-19 status, age in years and sex.

The study at large found these results: The quantity of clinical and demographic metadata differed by source and by participant and was supplied without curation.

Turning to this clone: The antigen this receptor binds is unknown. Within one base of it there is no much larger clone, and no base qualities were kept.

The immunoSEQ Assay, a bias-controlled multiplex PCR, was used to amplify TCRbeta CDR3 regions from genomic DNA. Under the source paper's analysis protocol: Within the assay, amplification of reference gene primers was used to estimate how many nucleated cells each sample contained. To quantify the absolute abundance of each unique TCRbeta CDR3 rearrangement, sequence reads were collapsed and filtered. For each sample, productive Simpson clonality was calculated by taking the square root of Simpson's diversity index across productive rearrangements. In its TCRdb copy, this immuneACCESS table keeps in-frame sequences only and misses some clones. Where compared with another copy, unresolved V genes explain less than half of these, and the others have no known cause. Clone size and the V and J calls come from that table; the DNA yielded D and trimming. The sample yields roughly 180,000 clones; approximately 87% were counted once. The top ten constitute under 4.5% of the sample.

Participants in the prospective study were enrolled through a virtual design, were aged about 18 to 89 years, and lived in 24 United States geographic areas. Cohort assignment in the prospective study relied on participant-reported clinical history from a screening survey and a study questionnaire. Recovered participants in ImmuneRACE Cohort 3 were defined by two consecutive negative NP/OP PCR tests, clearance by a healthcare professional, or resolution of symptoms. In the prospective study, mobile phlebotomists collected whole blood, serum and a nasopharyngeal or oropharyngeal swab from each participant. Additional blood draws and questionnaires over a 2-month period could optionally be provided by prospective study participants. Before DNA extraction, blood samples from the prospective study were shipped at room temperature or frozen. The CDR3 numbers 12 residues from cysteine through phenylalanine. The kept DNA is CDR3 alone, 36 bases in frame from the first base. CDR1 and CDR2 (LNHNV, YYDKDF) derive from the germline V gene (reference sequence). Trimming takes 4 bases from V and 4 bases from J, and the germline ends sit 7 bases apart.

Sequencing was carried out using PBMCs or T cells enriched from blood (not recorded which). This receptor was obtained from a woman aged 50 to 65 who had recovered from COVID-19. Recombination joined TRBV15 with TRBJ1-2; D gene: possibly TRBD1, on 6 matching bases. At the DNA level, the sequence is TGTGCCACCAGCAAAGGGGGCTATGGCTACACCTTC. Its protein reads: CATSKGGYGYTF.